This paragraph reports one TCR beta chain. The sample comes from a study of CD8 T cells in Susac syndrome. CDR3 length: 13 residues. V shed 11 bases and J shed 5 bases, with 19 bases lying between them. Germline loops: CDR1 MNHNS, CDR2 SASEGT. Random hexamers served to reverse transcribe roughly 0.45 to 1 ug RNA. TCRdb itself ran the immunoSEQ multiplex PCR reads through MiXCR, one entry per CDR3 protein. The repertoire includes tens of thousands of distinct CDR3 sequences, 85% to 95% of them detected once, and around 0.45% sits in the top ten. The sequenced sample consisted of CD8+ T cells from PBMCs. The sequence was collected from a human donor in good health. The J gene is TRBJ2-7, the V gene TRBV6-1; D perhaps matches TRBD2 (6 bases). The CDR3 DNA reads as TGTGCCTCTACGGGACTCCTGGTCCACGAGCAGTACTTC. This encodes CASTGLLVHEQYF.